The 14 T cell receptor beta chains below all came from one sample that was sequenced in a study of blood T cell repertoires in COVID-19. The table came from immunoSEQ multiplex PCR; TCRdb's copy has only in-frame clones and leaves some out. The data show a few hundred thousand clones, around 80% seen once. Sequencing used peripheral blood. Every receptor here comes from a woman aged 18-30 years with acute or convalescent COVID-19.

The chain carries TRBV3-1 (or the pseudogene TRBV3-2) and TRBJ2-7; TRBD2 is a possible D gene (5 bases). The CDR3 length is 13 residues. Per the germline V gene, CDR1 is LGHDT and CDR2 is YNNKEL (reference sequence). Trimming cost V 6 bases and J 4 bases, with 13 bases left between them. CDR3 DNA sequence: TGTGCCAGCAGTCTGACGGGGAAATACGAGCAGTACTTC. Protein: CASSLTGKYEQYF.

There are many counts of this clone. The genes are TRBV28 and TRBJ2-2; a weak D match, TRBD1 (5 bases). Trimming left V 5 bases short and J 1 base short, with 11 bases between. This CDR3 has 15 amino acids. Germline lookup yields CDR1 MDHEN and CDR2 SYDVKM. In nucleotides, the CDR3 is TGTGCCAGCAGTCGATCCGACAGGAACACCGGGGAGCTGTTTTTT. Residues: CASSRSDRNTGELFF. The full variable domain, completed using reference TRBV28 and TRBJ2-2, is DVKVTQSSRYLVKRTGEKVFLECVQDMDHENMFWYRQDPGLGLRLIYFSYDVKMKEKGDIPEGYSVSREKKERFSLILESASTNQTSMYLCASSRSDRNTGELFFGEGSRLTVL.

The genes are TRBV27 and TRBJ1-2; unclear D gene. V shed 2 bases and J shed 4 bases, with 14 bases lying between them. This CDR3 spans 15 amino acids. Germline V gene sequence: CDR1 MNHEY, CDR2 SMNVEV (reference sequence). DNA for the CDR3: TGTGCCAGCAGTTTAATCCCCCAGACATCCTATGGCTACACCTTC. It translates to CASSLIPQTSYGYTF.

J is TRBJ2-5 and V is TRBV29-1; 12 nucleotides line up with TRBD2. The ends lost 6 bases at V and 4 bases at J; junction bases unmatched: 3. The V gene's germline CDR1 is SQVTM and CDR2 ANQGSEA. CDR3 length equals 13 residues. The CDR3 protein is CSVELAGGETQYF. DNA for the CDR3: TGCAGCGTGGAACTAGCGGGAGGAGAGACCCAGTACTTC. Combining the CDR3 with reference TRBV29-1 and TRBJ2-5 gives the whole variable domain SAVISQKPSRDICQRGTSLTIQCQVDSQVTMMFWYRQQPGQSLTLIATANQGSEATYESGFVIDKFPISRPNLTFSTLTVSNMSPEDSSIYLCSVELAGGETQYFGPGTRLLVL.

The V gene is TRBV7-2, the J gene TRBJ1-6, with TRBD1 as a possible D gene (6 bases). CDR3 length equals 18 residues. Germline lookup yields CDR1 SGHTA and CDR2 FQGNSA. Trimming cost V 5 bases and J 3 bases, with 20 bases left between them. The CDR3 loop reads CASSTSGGGAYYNSPLHF. CDR3 DNA sequence: TGTGCCAGCAGCACCAGTGGGGGGGGCGCATACTATAATTCACCCCTCCACTTT.

V gene TRBV15 combines with J gene TRBJ2-3; D might be TRBD1 (5 bases). The CDR3 is made up of 15 amino acids. Germline loops: CDR1 LNHNV, CDR2 YYDKDF (reference sequence). With 0 bases removed from V and 2 bases from J, the gap between germline ends came to 9 bases. The CDR3 bases are TGTGCCACCAGCAGAGATGGGGCACCCACAGATACGCAGTATTTT. This encodes CATSRDGAPTDTQYF. Together with reference TRBV15 and TRBJ2-3, the CDR3 gives the full variable domain: DAMVIQNPRYQVTQFGKPVTLSCSQTLNHNVMYWYQQKSSQAPKLLFHYYDKDFNNEADTPDNFQSRRPNTSFCFLDIRSPGLGDTAMYLCATSRDGAPTDTQYFGPGTRLTVL.

The rearrangement links TRBV5-6 to TRBJ2-1; 10 bases align to TRBD1. V was clipped by 0 bases and J by 9 bases; unmatched bases: 6. The CDR3 spans 15 residues. Germline CDR1 reads SGHDT; CDR2 reads YYEEEE. CDR3 nucleotides: TGTGCCAGCAGCTTGGCCGGGACAGGGGTTCGTGAGCAGTTCTTC. It yields the protein CASSLAGTGVREQFF. The whole variable domain, filled in from reference TRBV5-6 and TRBJ2-1, reads DAGVTQSPTHLIKTRGQQVTLRCSPKSGHDTVSWYQQALGQGPQFIFQYYEEEERQRGNFPDRFSGHQFPNYSSELNVNALLLGDSALYLCASSLAGTGVREQFFGPGTRLTVL.

V is TRBV2 and J is TRBJ2-3; 10 bases map to TRBD1. The germline V gene has CDR1 SNHLY and CDR2 FYNNEI. This CDR3 has 16 amino acids. Trimming removed 7 bases from V and 6 bases from J; junction bases left unmatched: 13. The CDR3 spells CASTVRDRGLVDTQYF. The CDR3 bases are TGTGCCAGCACGGTTCGGGACAGGGGTTTGGTTGATACGCAGTATTTT.

CDR3 DNA sequence: TGTGCCTGGAGTCGGGACAGGGGGTCAACTAATGAAAAACTGTTTTTT. Translated: CAWSRDRGSTNEKLFF. The rearrangement links TRBV30 to TRBJ1-4, with TRBD1 matching over 11 bases. Germline assignment: CDR1 GTSNPN and CDR2 SVGIG (reference sequence). CDR3 length: 16 residues. J lost 0 bases, V lost 2 bases, and 2 bases had no gene match.

The chain links TRBV19 to TRBJ1-2; D not certain. The ends were cut back, 6 bases at V and 1 base at J, with 12 bases in the middle. The CDR3 totals 14 residues. Germline V gene lookup returns CDR1 LNHDA and CDR2 SQIVND (reference sequence). Written as DNA, the CDR3 is TGTGCCAGTAGCCTCGGTCAAAATAACTATGGCTACACCTTC. The encoded protein is CASSLGQNNYGYTF.

The genes are TRBV4-3 and TRBJ2-7, with 12 bases identical to TRBD2. CDR3 length equals 16 residues. Germline assignment: CDR1 LGHNA and CDR2 YSLEER. The V gene end was trimmed by 3 bases and the J gene end by 2 bases; junction bases not matched to a gene: 5. CDR3 residues: CASSQGGLAGTYEQYF. CDR3 in DNA: TGCGCCAGCAGCCAGGGCGGACTAGCGGGGACCTACGAGCAGTACTTC.

V usage is TRBV4-3 and J usage is TRBJ2-1; 11 positions agree with TRBD2. There are 16 residues in the CDR3. With V trimmed by 1 base and J by 3 bases, 2 bases remained unmatched. Germline V gives CDR1 LGHNA, CDR2 YSLEER. This CDR3 is CASSQGLAGSYNEQFF. The CDR3 DNA follows: TGCGCCAGCAGCCAAGGACTAGCGGGAAGCTACAATGAGCAGTTCTTC.

The chain couples TRBV10-3 to TRBJ1-6; D is possibly TRBD1 (5 bases). This CDR3 is 17 amino acids long. V was shortened by 7 bases and J by 0 bases, with 16 bases between the two germline ends. Germline CDR1 ENHRY, CDR2 SYGVKD. The CDR3: CAIKSGTGDSYNSPLHF. CDR3 DNA sequence: TGTGCCATCAAGTCCGGGACGGGAGACTCCTATAATTCACCCCTCCACTTT.

The chain links TRBV15 to TRBJ1-4; TRBD1 matches at 8 bases. Per the germline V gene, CDR1 is LNHNV and CDR2 is YYDKDF (reference sequence). V lost 1 base, J lost 3 bases, and 7 bases stayed unmatched. CDR3 length equals 17 residues. This chain's CDR3 is CATSRGQGAMSNEKLFF. The CDR3 region has the DNA TGTGCCACCAGCAGAGGGCAGGGGGCTATGTCTAATGAAAAACTGTTTTTT.